This T cell receptor (beta chain) was sequenced for a study of human T cells and chemical hapten exposure. The time point denotes: patch test 1, 2 weeks after DPC sensitization. The treatment: therapeutic diphenylcyclopropenone sensitization with weekly scalp DPC. TCRdb re-called the RACE reads through MiXCR, storing one row per CDR3 protein. The data show under 200,000 distinct CDR3 sequences, about 14% seen once. This clonotype was observed a single time. The sequencing used whole blood, collected in connection with sensitization to the hapten diphenylcyclopropenone (DPC). The clonotype was recovered from a woman aged 25 to 39 with alopecia areata. Some clones in this sample may be carry-over from other donors' samples.

The CDR3 sequence is CASRRQGASNEQFF. In DNA form, the CDR3 reads TGTGCCAGCAGACGACAGGGGGCAAGTAATGAGCAGTTCTTC. The chain uses TRBV12-3 or TRBV12-4 and TRBJ2-1; 10 bases fit TRBD1. V lost 6 bases and J lost 7; bases outside the gene matches: 6. The CDR3 spans 14 residues.